These 13 T cell receptor beta chains were sequenced from one sample in a study of shared clonotypes between healthy human individuals. Sequencing used immunoSEQ multiplex PCR; TCRdb keeps in-frame clones, though not all of them. Here the sample spans 2 million or so clones, around 95% being singletons. The sample was naive CD4+ T cells sorted from blood. The sample's subset: CD45RA+ positively selected. These receptors all stem from a man in his late teens or twenties in good health.

The chain has TRBV11-2 and TRBJ2-1; possibly TRBD1 or TRBD2 for D (5 bases each). The CDR3 length is 16 residues. CDR1 SGHAT and CDR2 FQNNGV come from the germline V gene. The V and J ends lost 5 bases and 6 bases respectively, with 20 bases between them. The CDR3 sequence is CASSVGAGNLGNEQFF. The DNA of the CDR3 is TGTGCCAGCAGCGTAGGGGCCGGGAATCTGGGCAATGAGCAGTTCTTC.

V gene TRBV5-1 combines with J gene TRBJ2-7, with 11 bases that match TRBD1. The CDR3 runs to 15 residues. The V segment lost 2 bases and the J segment 4 bases; nucleotides outside the gene matches: 5. Germline CDR1 SGHRS, CDR2 YFSETQ. The CDR3 region has the DNA TGCGCCAGCAGCTTAGGACAGGGGGCGCAATACGAGCAGTACTTC. Its protein is CASSLGQGAQYEQYF.

This clone came up a few times. J is TRBJ1-5 and V is TRBV6-5; 9 nucleotides agree with TRBD1. The CDR3 loop spans 16 amino acids. Germline V lookup: CDR1 MNHEY, CDR2 SVGAGI. The V segment lost 0 bases and the J segment 6 bases; nucleotides outside the gene matches: 6. The DNA of the CDR3 is TGTGCCAGCAGTTACTCCCGGGACAGGGAGGGTCAGCCCCAGCATTTT. Amino acids: CASSYSRDREGQPQHF.

The chain uses TRBV28 and TRBJ1-5, with D possibly TRBD1 on 5 matching bases. This CDR3 is 13 amino acids long. Germline V gene sequence: CDR1 MDHEN, CDR2 SYDVKM. Trimming removed 6 bases from V and 15 bases from J, with 21 bases in between. The CDR3 DNA reads TGTGCCAGCAGACCGTCCGGGACCTCACCGGTGCATTTT. Translated: CASRPSGTSPVHF.

Comments on this clone: This specimen includes other DNA sequences encoding the same CDR3. The gene calls are TRBV5-1 and TRBJ2-5, with 7 bases matching TRBD2. V dropped 3 bases and J dropped 2; count of bases not matched to a gene: 4. CDR3 size: 14 residues. Germline-derived CDR1 and CDR2 are SGHRS and YFSETQ. CDR3 in amino acids: CASSSSGVQETQYF. The CDR3 DNA sequence: TGCGCCAGCAGCTCGAGCGGGGTACAAGAGACCCAGTACTTC. Using reference TRBV5-1 and TRBJ2-5 for the parts outside the CDR3, the full variable domain is KAGVTQTPRYLIKTRGQQVTLSCSPISGHRSVSWYQQTPGQGLQFLFEYFSETQRNKGNFPGRFSGRQFSNSRSEMNVSTLELGDSALYLCASSSSGVQETQYFGPGTRLLVL.

The chain is built from TRBV2 and TRBJ2-7; D is unclear. The V gene's germline CDR1 is SNHLY and CDR2 FYNNEI. The CDR3 is 17 residues long. V shed 5 bases and J shed 5 bases, with 25 bases lying between them. DNA for the CDR3: TGTGCCAGCAGTCGCGACCTTCGGACGGATGGGAACCACGAGCAGTACTTC. This gives the protein CASSRDLRTDGNHEQYF.

This sequence joins TRBV28 and TRBJ1-2; 9 bases are shared with TRBD1. The CDR3 consists of 16 residues. With V trimmed by 5 bases and J by 4 bases, 11 bases remained unmatched. CDR1 is MDHEN, CDR2 SYDVKM, per germline. This CDR3 is CASSPTGQGAGYGYTF. In DNA form, the CDR3 reads TGTGCCAGCAGTCCCACGGGACAGGGAGCAGGCTATGGCTACACCTTC.

This chain joins TRBV5-1 and TRBJ2-5, with 8 positions matching TRBD2. In germline, CDR1 is SGHRS, CDR2 YFSETQ. This CDR3 comprises 15 residues. The junction had 9 bases not matched to a gene; V was cut back by 1 base and J by 7 bases. For the CDR3, the DNA is TGCGCCAGCAGCTTGCCTGGACTAGCTGGGATGACCCAGTACTTC. Its translation: CASSLPGLAGMTQYF.

CDR3 region: CASSLGGSTGDTQYF. The CDR3, as DNA: TGTGCCAGCAGCTTAGGAGGCAGTACAGGAGATACGCAGTATTTT. The chain uses TRBV7-9 and TRBJ2-3; possibly TRBD1 for D (5 bases). Per germline, CDR1 SEHNR and CDR2 FQNEAQ (reference sequence). V gave up 1 base and J gave up 5 bases, with 13 bases separating them. The CDR3 has 15 amino acids.

On this clone: This specimen includes other DNA sequences encoding the same CDR3. The genes are TRBV18 and TRBJ2-1, with TRBD2 identical over 13 bases. This CDR3 has 16 amino acids. Germline CDR1 is KGHSH and CDR2 is LQKENI. The V gene end was trimmed by 0 bases and the J gene end by 4 bases; junction bases not matched to a gene: 0. The CDR3 protein is CASSPPTSGGYNEQFF. In nucleotides, the CDR3 is TGTGCCAGCTCACCACCGACTAGCGGGGGGTACAATGAGCAGTTCTTC.

Points on this clone: The sample has other DNA sequences that encode this CDR3 too. V is TRBV28 and J is TRBJ1-1; TRBD1 might be the D (6 bases). CDR1 is MDHEN and CDR2 is SYDVKM in the germline V gene. The V end lost 3 bases, the J end lost 1 base, and 12 bases lay between the germline ends. The CDR3 totals 15 residues. In DNA form, the CDR3 reads TGTGCCAGCAGTTTGTGGGGGGCGGGGAACACTGAAGCTTTCTTT. It codes for CASSLWGAGNTEAFF.

Comments on this clone: One junction end does not reproduce the germline sequence, and a read error may be involved. The gene calls are TRBV7-9 and TRBJ2-3; D may be TRBD1 (6 bases). Germline-derived CDR1 and CDR2 are SEHNR and FQNEAQ (reference sequence). This CDR3 has 16 residues. The CDR3 bases are TGTGCCAGCAGCCCCGATAGGACAGCAAAGCAAGATATGCAGTATTTT. This encodes CASSPDRTAKQDMQYF.

The chain has TRBV6-4 and TRBJ1-1; a possible D gene is TRBD1 (5 bases). The CDR3 totals 13 residues. CDR1 is MRHNA and CDR2 is SNTAGT in the germline V gene. V was clipped by 6 bases and J by 5 bases, with 13 bases between them. This CDR3 is CASRWGESTEAFF. The CDR3 nucleotides are TGTGCCAGCAGGTGGGGGGAAAGTACTGAAGCTTTCTTT.